One sample yielded the 25 T cell receptor beta chains listed below, sequenced in a study of T cell changes during pregnancy in multiple sclerosis. The table came from immunoSEQ multiplex PCR; TCRdb's copy has only in-frame clones and leaves some out. The profile shows 40,000 to 60,000 clones, around 93% of them singletons. The specimen comprised CD8+ T cells from peripheral blood mononuclear cells, sampled in the second trimester of pregnancy. The source of these receptors is a female donor with multiple sclerosis, enrolled in a pregnancy study.

This clone was seen once. The chain has TRBV4-1 and TRBJ1-3; tentative D call: TRBD1 (6 bases). Germline-derived CDR1 and CDR2 are MGHRA and YSYEKL. The CDR3 has 14 residues. V dropped 4 bases and J dropped 1 base, with 8 bases sitting between them. The CDR3 sequence: CASSPGQSGNTIYF. The CDR3 DNA reads TGCGCCAGCAGCCCGGGACAATCTGGAAACACCATATATTTT.

This chain links TRBV23-1 with TRBJ1-2, with TRBD1 matching over 7 bases. TRBV23-1 is designated an ORF whose function remains uncertain. Trimming at V came to 4 bases and at J to 3 bases, leaving 8 bases not matched to a gene. The CDR3 extends over 15 amino acids. The CDR3 coding sequence is TGCGCCAGCAGTCGGGGACAGCGTCCTTACTATGGCTACACCTTC. Its protein product is CASSRGQRPYYGYTF.

The chain has TRBV7-9 and TRBJ1-2; the match to TRBD1 covers 7 bases. Germline lookup yields CDR1 SEHNR and CDR2 FQNEAQ (reference sequence). CDR3 size: 14 residues. V gave up 5 bases and J gave up 5 bases; unmatched junction bases: 8. CDR3 nucleotide sequence: TGTGCCAGCAGCAACCCCCGGGACAGATATGGCTACACCTTC. Encoded protein: CASSNPRDRYGYTF.

This chain links TRBV7-8 with TRBJ2-7, with 7 bases matching TRBD2. V shed 8 bases and J 4 bases; nucleotides not matched to a gene: 11. Germline CDR1 is SGHVS and CDR2 is FQNEAQ. CDR3 length equals 14 residues. CDR3 coding DNA: TGTGCCAGCCGCCTTATGGGGGGAGGGTACGAGCAGTACTTC. Encoded protein: CASRLMGGGYEQYF.

This clone was found once. The chain couples TRBV2 to TRBJ1-1, with TRBD1 matching 10 bases. This CDR3 region has 16 residues. Unmatched junction bases numbered 11, after V lost 6 bases and J lost 4 bases. Germline assignment: CDR1 SNHLY and CDR2 FYNNEI. CDR3 sequence (DNA): TGTGCCAGCAGCAACCACCGGGACAGGGGTATCACTGAAGCTTTCTTT. It encodes CASSNHRDRGITEAFF.

The CDR3 nucleotides are TGTGCCAGCAGCTCGGACAGCCCTCGGACCCAGTACTTC. Amino acid sequence: CASSSDSPRTQYF. This chain uses TRBV13 with TRBJ2-5, with a tentative D call TRBD1 (6 bases). The CDR3 length is 13 residues. The ends were cut back, 4 bases at V and 7 bases at J, with 13 bases in the middle. The germline CDR1 and CDR2 sequences are PRHDT and FYEKMQ (reference sequence).

The rearrangement joins TRBV27 to TRBJ2-1; D gene unclear. CDR3 size: 13 residues. V gave up 8 bases and J gave up 0 bases, with 8 bases separating them. Germline values: CDR1 MNHEY, CDR2 SMNVEV (reference sequence). In DNA form, the CDR3 reads TGTGCCAGCGGGCTAAGCTCCTACAATGAGCAGTTCTTC. This translates into CASGLSSYNEQFF.

V and J are TRBV7-9 and TRBJ1-4, with D perhaps matching TRBD1 (6 bases). The CDR3 runs to 14 residues. Trimming left V 5 bases short and J 3 bases short, with 10 bases between. Germline CDR1 SEHNR, CDR2 FQNEAQ (reference sequence). The CDR3 nucleotides are TGTGCCAGCAGCGAGGGGGGGCCTAATGAAAAACTGTTTTTT. Amino acids: CASSEGGPNEKLFF.

V usage is TRBV29-1 and J usage is TRBJ2-1, with a weak D call TRBD1 (7 bases). Germline lookup yields CDR1 SQVTM and CDR2 ANQGSEA. The length of the CDR3 is 15 residues. V was shortened by 7 bases and J by 3 bases, with 19 bases between the two germline ends. In nucleotides, the CDR3 is TGCAGCGCCCTGGGGCAGGGGGGATACTACAATGAGCAGTTCTTC. Translating gives CSALGQGGYYNEQFF.

This clone was picked up one time. The chain combines TRBV9 with TRBJ1-6; D uncertain. The length of the CDR3 is 15 residues. CDR1 is SGDLS and CDR2 is YYNGEE in the germline V gene. Trimming left V 0 bases short and J 9 bases short, with 13 bases between. DNA of the CDR3: TGTGCCAGCAGCGTAGGTGTCGATTCGGGTTCACCCCTCCACTTT. It translates to CASSVGVDSGSPLHF.

The rearrangement uses TRBV5-6 and TRBJ2-5, with TRBD1 matching over 8 bases. V lost 0 bases to trimming and J lost 5 bases; unmatched junction nucleotides: 6. CDR3 length equals 15 residues. CDR1 and CDR2 from the germline V gene are SGHDT and YYEEEE. This chain's CDR3 is CASSLGPGGFETQYF. The CDR3 coding sequence is TGTGCCAGCAGCTTGGGTCCAGGGGGCTTCGAGACCCAGTACTTC.

This clone appeared a single time. The chain carries TRBV25-1 and TRBJ1-1; no firm D call. This CDR3 spans 11 amino acids. The V gene's germline CDR1 is MGHDK and CDR2 SYGVNS. V dropped 4 bases and J dropped 3 bases, with 3 bases sitting between them. The CDR3 here is CASSVDTEAFF. The CDR3 nucleotides are TGTGCCAGCAGTGTCGACACTGAAGCTTTCTTT.

This clone was counted ten times or more. V is TRBV10-3 and J is TRBJ1-1, with TRBD1 identical over 10 bases. The CDR3 covers 16 residues. Germline V lookup: CDR1 ENHRY, CDR2 SYGVKD. V shed 1 base and J 3 bases; nucleotides not matched to a gene: 5. The CDR3 loop is CAISEWDRGEDTEAFF. Here the CDR3 DNA reads TGTGCCATCAGTGAGTGGGACAGGGGCGAGGACACTGAAGCTTTCTTT.

The chain carries TRBV11-2 and TRBJ1-2; the match to TRBD1 covers 8 bases. The CDR3 covers 15 residues. V was pared by 5 bases and J by 4 bases, with 9 bases of the junction left unmatched. Germline V gene lookup returns CDR1 SGHAT and CDR2 FQNNGV. As DNA, the CDR3 is TGTGCCAGCAGCCCGGCGGCAGGGGGCGCCTATGGCTACACCTTC. Protein: CASSPAAGGAYGYTF.

This CDR3 is CASSVVTQGEKLFF. CDR3 sequence (DNA): TGTGCCAGCAGCGTAGTTACCCAGGGGGAAAAACTGTTTTTT. This chain connects TRBV9 to TRBJ1-4; possible D gene TRBD1, 6 bases. V was shortened by 0 bases and J by 8 bases, with 11 bases between the two germline ends. CDR3 length: 14 amino acids. Per the germline V gene, CDR1 is SGDLS and CDR2 is YYNGEE.

The genes are TRBV6-5 and TRBJ1-3; 9 bases are a match to TRBD1. Germline trimming cut 6 bases from V and 0 bases from J; bases unmatched to any gene: 3. The CDR3 covers 15 residues. Germline V gene sequence: CDR1 MNHEY, CDR2 SVGAGI. CDR3 DNA sequence: TGTGCCAGCAGCCTGGGACAGGGCTCTGGAAACACCATATATTTT. Amino acids: CASSLGQGSGNTIYF.

The chain is built from TRBV6-5 and TRBJ1-5; D is possibly TRBD1 (5 bases). Germline CDR1 reads MNHEY; CDR2 reads SVGAGI. The CDR3 has 15 residues. Trimming stripped 7 bases from V and 2 bases from J, with 15 bases between. Written as DNA, the CDR3 is TGTGCCAGCAAAATATGGGGGGGTGGCAATCAGCCCCAGCATTTT. Its protein product is CASKIWGGGNQPQHF.

In nucleotides, the CDR3 is TGTGCCAGTAGTACCCGGGACAGGGGGAATTATTCACCCCTCCACTTT. Amino acids: CASSTRDRGNYSPLHF. This chain connects TRBV19 to TRBJ1-6; TRBD1 matches 11 bases. Germline CDR1 reads LNHDA; CDR2 reads SQIVND (reference sequence). CDR3 size: 16 residues. V gave up 4 bases and J gave up 8 bases; unmatched junction bases: 7.

The chain combines TRBV29-1 with TRBJ1-1, with D perhaps matching TRBD1 (6 bases). The V end lost 3 bases, the J end lost 4 bases, and 12 bases lay between the germline ends. From germline, CDR1 is SQVTM and CDR2 ANQGSEA. This CDR3 is 13 amino acids long. CDR3 in amino acids: CSVEGAEGTEAFF. The CDR3 bases are TGCAGCGTTGAGGGGGCCGAAGGCACTGAAGCTTTCTTT.

The chain has TRBV19 and TRBJ1-5, with D perhaps matching TRBD1 (5 bases). The CDR3 consists of 15 residues. Germline V gives CDR1 LNHDA, CDR2 SQIVND (reference sequence). Trimming pared 6 bases from V and 3 bases from J, leaving 15 bases between. The CDR3 DNA reads as TGTGCCAGTAGCCTAGGGGATCCTTTCAATCAGCCCCAGCATTTT. Translation: CASSLGDPFNQPQHF. Full variable domain (remainder filled in from reference TRBV19 and TRBJ1-5): DGGITQSPKYLFRKEGQNVTLSCEQNLNHDAMYWYRQDPGQGLRLIYYSQIVNDFQKGDIAEGYSVSREKKESFPLTVTSAQKNPTAFYLCASSLGDPFNQPQHFGDGTRLSIL.

The genes are TRBV11-3 and TRBJ2-1, with 11 positions matching TRBD2. CDR1 is SGHNT and CDR2 is YENEEA in the germline V gene. The CDR3 consists of 15 residues. The J segment lost 8 bases and the V segment lost 5 bases, leaving 8 bases of the junction unmatched. CDR3 sequence (DNA): TGTGCCAGCAGCCCCAGTAGCGGGGGGGCGCATGAGCAGTTCTTC. Translating gives CASSPSSGGAHEQFF.

The V call is TRBV27, the J call TRBJ2-7; D is perhaps TRBD2 (6 bases). The V end lost 7 bases, the J end lost 1 base, and 14 bases lay between the germline ends. The germline V gene encodes CDR1 MNHEY and CDR2 SMNVEV (reference sequence). The CDR3 consists of 14 residues. The CDR3 here is CASTVAAGSYEQYF. The CDR3 nucleotides read TGTGCCAGCACCGTAGCGGCAGGGTCCTACGAGCAGTACTTC.

The chain combines TRBV27 with TRBJ2-7; TRBD1 matches 9 bases. Per germline, CDR1 MNHEY and CDR2 SMNVEV (reference sequence). The CDR3 length is 15 residues. V was pared by 7 bases and J by 4 bases, with 11 bases of the junction left unmatched. CDR3 sequence reads: CASTLVGTGTYEQYF. The CDR3 DNA is TGTGCCAGCACCCTTGTCGGGACAGGGACGTACGAGCAGTACTTC.

J is TRBJ2-1 and V is TRBV30; D is ambiguous. Germline assignment: CDR1 GTSNPN and CDR2 SVGIG (reference sequence). Deletions cut 0 bases from V and 2 bases from J, with 11 bases between. The CDR3 has 15 amino acids. CDR3 sequence reads: CAWSVRTTPYNEQFF. The CDR3 nucleotides are TGTGCCTGGAGTGTACGTACTACTCCCTACAATGAGCAGTTCTTC.

This clone was found once. The rearrangement links TRBV27 to TRBJ1-4; D not certain. The CDR3 sequence is 12 residues long. Germline CDR1 MNHEY, CDR2 SMNVEV (reference sequence). Between the trimmed V and J ends, which lost 4 bases and 8 bases, there was a span of 8 bases. CDR3 loop: CASSYNGEKLFF. The CDR3 nucleotides read TGTGCCAGCAGTTACAACGGGGAAAAACTGTTTTTT. Variable domain in full (rest from reference TRBV27 and TRBJ1-4): EAQVTQNPRYLITVTGKKLTVTCSQNMNHEYMSWYRQDPGLGLRQIYYSMNVEVTDKGDVPEGYKVSRKEKRNFPLILESPSPNQTSLYFCASSYNGEKLFFGSGTQLSVL.